This entry lists 31 T cell receptor beta chains sequenced from one sample in a study of T cells after yellow fever vaccination. MiXCR, run by TCRdb on the 5' RACE reads, gives a single entry per CDR3 protein. The sample lists 500,000 to 550,000 distinct CDR3 sequences, about a fifth seen once, with around 16% in the top ten. Sequences were derived from PBMCs, sampled roughly 20 days after the first yellow fever vaccination. The receptors stem from a man aged 18 to 30 who received the YFV17D yellow fever vaccine.

The gene calls are TRBV20-1 and TRBJ2-7; D tentatively reads TRBD1 or TRBD2 (5 bases each). The V end lost 5 bases, the J end lost 0 bases, and 11 bases lay between the germline ends. Looked up from germline, CDR1 is DFQATT and CDR2 is SNEGSKA (reference sequence). The CDR3 is 13 amino acids. CDR3 in amino acids: CSARDGNSYEQYV. The DNA for the CDR3 is TGCAGTGCTCGGGACGGAAACTCCTACGAGCAGTACGTC.

The rearrangement joins TRBV4-3 to TRBJ1-4; D is unresolved. This CDR3 has 16 residues. The ends were cut back, 0 bases at V and 8 bases at J, with 16 bases in the middle. Germline V gives CDR1 LGHNA, CDR2 YSLEER. The CDR3 region is CASSQEEGSQREKLFF. CDR3 DNA: TGCGCCAGCAGCCAAGAAGAGGGCAGCCAAAGGGAAAAACTGTTTTTT.

This clonotype was counted between two and nine times. The chain links TRBV4-3 to TRBJ2-7; TRBD2 agrees at 9 bases. From germline, CDR1 is LGHNA and CDR2 YSLEER. The CDR3 is 15 residues long. V was clipped by 3 bases and J by 3 bases; unmatched bases: 6. In DNA form, the CDR3 reads TGCGCCAGCAGCCAGACTTTAGCGGGAGTCTACGAGCAGTACTTC. This encodes CASSQTLAGVYEQYF.

This clonotype was observed a few times. A much bigger clone sits one base away, suggesting this may be a read error. The chain recombines TRBV7-9 with TRBJ2-5; 7 bases line up with TRBD1. J lost 4 bases, V lost 5 bases, and 4 bases had no gene match. The CDR3 is 13 amino acids. Germline V gives CDR1 SEHNR, CDR2 FQNEAQ (reference sequence). The CDR3 spells CASSVTGRETQYF. The DNA of the CDR3 is TGTGCCAGCAGCGTGACAGGGCGAGAGACCCAGTACTTC.

The chain is built from TRBV4-3 and TRBJ2-7; 9 nucleotides agree with TRBD1. The J segment lost 4 bases and the V segment lost 2 bases, leaving 3 bases of the junction unmatched. The CDR3 is made up of 14 amino acids. CDR1 and CDR2 from the germline V gene are LGHNA and YSLEER. The CDR3 nucleotides read TGCGCCAGCAGCCAAACAGGGGGCGCGTACGAGCAGTACTTC. Translation gives CASSQTGGAYEQYF.

The chain couples TRBV23-1 to TRBJ2-3, with D hard to call. TRBV23-1 is given ORF status, its function remaining uncertain. V lost 6 bases and J 6 bases, leaving 10 bases between the germline ends. The CDR3 has 12 amino acids. CDR3 in DNA: TGCGCCAGCAGCCGGTGCGTGGATACGCAGTATTTT. Translated, it gives CASSRCVDTQYF.

The sample holds a few counts of this clonotype. V is TRBV29-1 and J is TRBJ2-1, with D tentatively TRBD1 (6 bases). The CDR3 covers 14 residues. Per germline, CDR1 SQVTM and CDR2 ANQGSEA. Trimming stripped 6 bases from V and 8 bases from J, with 20 bases between. CDR3 nucleotides: TGCAGCGTCGCCCCGATAGGGGGTGGGGATGAGCAGTTCTTC. Residues: CSVAPIGGGDEQFF.

In its sample, this clonotype was seen once. The rearrangement joins TRBV4-3 to TRBJ2-3; 7 bases are a match to TRBD2. CDR3 length: 16 residues. J gave up 0 bases and V 3 bases, and 6 bases lay outside the gene matches. The germline CDR1 and CDR2 sequences are LGHNA and YSLEER. CDR3: CASSHIGGTSTDTQYF. In DNA form, the CDR3 reads TGCGCCAGCAGCCATATCGGGGGGACCAGCACAGATACGCAGTATTTT.

The chain recombines TRBV14 with TRBJ2-2; 8 nucleotides match TRBD1. Germline trimming cut 2 bases from V and 0 bases from J; bases unmatched to any gene: 5. Germline V gives CDR1 SGHDN, CDR2 FVKESK. CDR3 size: 17 residues. The CDR3 reads CASSQFQGAPNTGELFF. Here the CDR3 DNA reads TGTGCCAGCAGCCAATTCCAGGGGGCTCCGAACACCGGGGAGCTGTTTTTT.

This chain joins TRBV28 and TRBJ1-2, with 7 bases that match TRBD1. Germline trimming cut 4 bases from V and 5 bases from J; bases unmatched to any gene: 7. Per the germline V gene, CDR1 is MDHEN and CDR2 is SYDVKM. CDR3 length: 14 residues. The CDR3 protein is CASSSSGTVYGYTF. The CDR3 region has the DNA TGTGCCAGCAGTTCGTCCGGGACAGTATATGGCTACACCTTC.

This chain links TRBV7-9 with TRBJ1-1; no definite D call. V lost 4 bases, J lost 3 bases, and 9 bases lay in between. Germline lookup yields CDR1 SEHNR and CDR2 FQNEAQ (reference sequence). There are 13 residues in the CDR3. The CDR3, as DNA: TGTGCCAGCAGCTCCAGTCCAGACACTGAAGCTTTCTTT. It specifies CASSSSPDTEAFF.

This clonotype occurred a few times. The gene calls are TRBV6-1 and TRBJ2-1, with TRBD1 matching over 7 bases. The V segment lost 8 bases and the J segment 1 base; nucleotides outside the gene matches: 8. Per the germline V gene, CDR1 is MNHNS and CDR2 is SASEGT. The CDR3 is 15 residues long. CDR3 nucleotides: TGTGCCAGCGGCCGGTCAGGGGGATCCTACAATGAGCAGTTCTTC. It yields the protein CASGRSGGSYNEQFF.

The rearrangement joins TRBV5-1 to TRBJ1-1; D is possibly TRBD1 (6 bases). V was cut by 0 bases and J by 4 bases, with 13 bases left in between. The CDR3 consists of 15 residues. CDR1 is SGHRS and CDR2 is YFSETQ in the germline V gene. Here the CDR3 reads CASSLGAAGVTEAFF. Written as DNA, the CDR3 is TGCGCCAGCAGCTTGGGAGCCGCAGGGGTCACTGAAGCTTTCTTT.

V usage is TRBV15 and J usage is TRBJ1-6; a possible D gene is TRBD1 (5 bases). The CDR3 is made up of 14 amino acids. Germline V gene data show CDR1 as LNHNV and CDR2 as YYDKDF (reference sequence). V gave up 2 bases and J gave up 8 bases, with 10 bases separating them. The CDR3 sequence: CATSRRGEYSPLHF. CDR3 in DNA: TGTGCCACCAGCAGAAGAGGGGAATATTCACCCCTCCACTTT.

CDR3 sequence (DNA): TGCGCCAGCAGCGTTACGTACAGGGACCATGGCTACACCTTC. Encoded protein: CASSVTYRDHGYTF. The chain has TRBV5-1 and TRBJ1-2; TRBD1 is a possible D gene (6 bases). Trimming left V 4 bases short and J 6 bases short, with 16 bases between. This CDR3 is 14 amino acids long. CDR1 is SGHRS, CDR2 YFSETQ, per germline. Complete variable domain (other parts from reference TRBV5-1 and TRBJ1-2): KAGVTQTPRYLIKTRGQQVTLSCSPISGHRSVSWYQQTPGQGLQFLFEYFSETQRNKGNFPGRFSGRQFSNSRSEMNVSTLELGDSALYLCASSVTYRDHGYTFGSGTRLTVV.

This chain joins TRBV21-1 and TRBJ2-3; whether TRBD1, the table's D call, matches the DNA was not checked. TRBV21-1 represents a pseudogene. This CDR3 comprises 19 residues. The CDR3 nucleotides read TGTGCCAGCAGCATTTTTCACCTGTCTTCCTTACCCGACACAGATACGCAGTATTTT. Protein sequence: CASSIFHLSSLPDTDTQYF.

CDR3 in DNA: TGTGCCAGCAGCACGCAAAATCAGCCCCAGCATTTT. Translation: CASSTQNQPQHF. The gene calls are TRBV7-9 and TRBJ1-5; no firm D call. The V gene's germline CDR1 is SEHNR and CDR2 FQNEAQ (reference sequence). The CDR3 is made up of 12 amino acids. V lost 5 bases and J lost 4, with 6 bases in between.

This clonotype was counted only a few times. This chain links TRBV7-6 with TRBJ1-2; D possibly corresponds to TRBD1 (6 bases). The CDR3 runs 13 residues. Trimming removed 5 bases from V and 9 bases from J, with 16 bases in between. CDR1 and CDR2 from the germline V gene are SGHVS and FNYEAQ. DNA of the CDR3: TGTGCCAGCAGCCCCACGGGGGGGGCCCGCTACACCTTC. Amino acid sequence: CASSPTGGARYTF.

This clonotype occurred many times. V usage is TRBV7-9 and J usage is TRBJ1-2, with no clear D. Germline loops: CDR1 SEHNR, CDR2 FQNEAQ (reference sequence). The CDR3 is 9 residues long. Trimming took off 10 bases at V and 6 bases at J, with 6 bases between the two ends. The chain's CDR3 is CAIDDGYTF. In DNA form, the CDR3 reads TGTGCCATAGACGATGGCTACACCTTC.

This clonotype showed up just a few times. The V and J genes are TRBV16 and TRBJ2-7; D gene ambiguous. The V gene's germline CDR1 is KGHSY and CDR2 FQNENV. The CDR3 consists of 17 residues. Trimming pared 0 bases from V and 0 bases from J, leaving 15 bases between. Here the CDR3 DNA reads TGTGCCAGCAGCCAATCTCACGGCAGCAAGAGCTCCTACGAGCAGTACGTC. This sequence encodes CASSQSHGSKSSYEQYV.

This clonotype was detected a few times. The J gene is TRBJ1-1, the V gene TRBV7-2; D not resolved. CDR1 is SGHTA, CDR2 FQGNSA, per germline. This CDR3 has 14 amino acids. The V end lost 3 bases, the J end lost 0 bases, and 8 bases lay between the germline ends. The CDR3 region has the DNA TGTGCCAGCAGCTTCCCTCAGTTGAACACTGAAGCTTTCTTT. Protein: CASSFPQLNTEAFF.

The CDR3 region is CSARGQEAGDSYEQYV. CDR3 bases: TGCAGTGCTAGGGGCCAGGAGGCGGGAGACTCCTACGAGCAGTACGTC. This chain joins TRBV20-1 and TRBJ2-7; 7 nucleotides match TRBD2. The CDR3 is 16 residues long. Trimming removed 3 bases from V and 0 bases from J; junction bases left unmatched: 11. Germline CDR1 and CDR2: DFQATT and SNEGSKA (reference sequence).

The sample holds many counts of this clonotype. The chain recombines TRBV12-3 or TRBV12-4 with TRBJ1-1; D call uncertain. Trimming removed 7 bases at V and 2 bases at J, with 17 bases between. The CDR3 spans 15 residues. This CDR3 reads CASTQSVVPNTEAFF. For the CDR3, the DNA is TGTGCCAGCACCCAAAGTGTAGTGCCCAACACTGAAGCTTTCTTT.

The sample holds a few counts of this clonotype. The chain carries TRBV14 and TRBJ1-1; 7 bases match TRBD1. The CDR3 has 18 residues. The germline CDR1 and CDR2 sequences are SGHDN and FVKESK. Trimming took 4 bases from V and 4 from J; bases not matched to a gene: 18. The DNA for the CDR3 is TGTGCCAGCAGCCGCAACTTCGGACAGGAAAGACGGGTCACTGAAGCTTTCTTT. Its translation is CASSRNFGQERRVTEAFF.

The J gene is TRBJ2-1, the V gene TRBV20-1; 7 nucleotides match TRBD2. J gave up 0 bases and V 3 bases, and 2 bases lay outside the gene matches. This CDR3 region has 14 residues. The germline V gene has CDR1 DFQATT and CDR2 SNEGSKA (reference sequence). The CDR3 is CSASSSGSYNEQFF. In nucleotides, the CDR3 is TGCAGTGCTAGTTCTAGCGGCTCCTACAATGAGCAGTTCTTC.

The chain is built from TRBV6-2 or TRBV6-3 and TRBJ2-7; TRBD1 is a possible D gene (5 bases). Germline V gene lookup returns CDR1 MNHEY and CDR2 SVGEGT. The CDR3 loop spans 13 amino acids. The V gene lost 4 bases and the J gene lost 7 bases, with 14 bases spanning the gap. The CDR3 protein is CASSWGRVGEQYV. The DNA for the CDR3 is TGTGCCAGCAGTTGGGGCAGGGTCGGAGAGCAGTACGTC.

This clonotype was detected only a few times. The V and J genes are TRBV5-4 and TRBJ1-3; TRBD1 is a possible D gene (5 bases). Germline V lookup: CDR1 SGHNT, CDR2 YYREEE (reference sequence). V was clipped by 1 base and J by 4 bases, with 12 bases between them. This CDR3 comprises 15 residues. CDR3 in amino acids: CASSLPGGRGNTIYF. As DNA, the CDR3 is TGTGCCAGCAGCTTGCCCGGGGGACGGGGAAACACCATATATTTT.

This clonotype turned up a few times. The chain uses TRBV9 and TRBJ1-2; D unclear. Trimming took off 4 bases at V and 3 bases at J, with 10 bases between the two ends. CDR1 and CDR2 (germline): SGDLS, YYNGEE. CDR3 size: 13 residues. The CDR3 nucleotides are TGTGCCAGCAGCCCCGACAACCACTATGGCTACACCTTC. Translated, it gives CASSPDNHYGYTF.

Only one count was recorded for this clonotype. The chain carries TRBV7-2 and TRBJ2-3, with TRBD2 identical over 12 bases. The V gene end was trimmed by 5 bases and the J gene end by 6 bases; junction bases not matched to a gene: 9. CDR3 size: 16 residues. Looked up from germline, CDR1 is SGHTA and CDR2 is FQGNSA. In DNA form, the CDR3 reads TGTGCCAGCAGCGAGCGACTAGCGGGGGCCGGGGATACGCAGTATTTT. Its protein is CASSERLAGAGDTQYF.

This clonotype has more than one count but fewer than ten. The gene calls are TRBV3-1 and TRBJ2-1, with D perhaps TRBD2 (6 bases). CDR1 is LGHDT and CDR2 is YNNKEL in the germline V gene (reference sequence). With 6 bases removed from V and 3 bases from J, the gap between germline ends came to 15 bases. The CDR3 is 15 amino acids. CDR3 protein: CASSLGGEIYNEQFF. DNA for the CDR3: TGTGCCAGCAGTTTGGGCGGGGAGATCTACAATGAGCAGTTCTTC.

This chain uses TRBV7-9 with TRBJ1-1; D gene ambiguous. V was clipped by 5 bases and J by 1 base, with 8 bases between them. The CDR3 extends over 13 amino acids. Germline-derived CDR1 and CDR2 are SEHNR and FQNEAQ (reference sequence). The CDR3 nucleotides are TGTGCCAGCAGCGTACGGTCGAACACTGAAGCTTTCTTT. It is translated as CASSVRSNTEAFF.